A selection of T cell receptor beta chains follows, all from one sample in a study of T cells in Graves' hyperthyroidism and ophthalmopathy. TCRdb ran MiXCR on the multiplex PCR reads and lists one entry per CDR3 protein. Counted here are over 700,000 distinct CDR3 sequences, 18% occurring once; the ten biggest clones make up 16%. The specimen was blood. These receptor sequences come from a woman aged 50 to 60 with Graves' hyperthyroidism that later progressed to Graves' ophthalmopathy. Each CDR3 is given with its conserved first and last residue. Fields, in order: V gene, CDR3 length, D gene, J gene, CDR3 protein. The D gene is left open where the match is weak.

TRBV12-3/TRBV12-4	16	.	TRBJ2-5	CASTLLGVRSQETQYF
TRBV6-6	15	.	TRBJ1-1	CASSYSHREDTEAFF
TRBV19	16	TRBD2	TRBJ2-3	CASSRRTSGDTDTQYF
TRBV9	16	TRBD1	TRBJ1-2	CASSVGGSTGAYGYTF
TRBV7-9	15	TRBD2	TRBJ2-5	CASSSWTSGKETQYF
TRBV7-9	14	.	TRBJ1-1	CASSPPLGETEAFF
TRBV5-6	16	.	TRBJ2-3	CASSLVTDGYTDTQYF
TRBV7-3	15	.	TRBJ2-1	CASSFDPSSYNEQFF
TRBV18	14	TRBD1	TRBJ2-3	CASSKQGAGDTQYF
TRBV3-1	21	.	TRBJ1-5	CASSQDTVEDSPDYSNQPQHF
TRBV6-1	15	TRBD1	TRBJ1-1	CASFGTGGRSTEAFF
TRBV4-1	16	.	TRBJ2-3	CASSQDDGPSTDTQYF
TRBV5-4	18	TRBD2	TRBJ2-7	CASSLSGGTTDTIYEQYF
TRBV9	15	.	TRBJ1-5	CASSETANSNQPQHF
TRBV28	16	.	TRBJ1-5	CASTSGGGHPNQPQHF
TRBV7-8	14	.	TRBJ2-7	CASSFRQRSYEQYF
TRBV5-6	17	TRBD1	TRBJ1-3	CASSTPGQGWSGNTIYF
TRBV6-1	14	.	TRBJ2-7	CASNLYRDTYEQYF
TRBV12-3/TRBV12-4	15	.	TRBJ2-1	CASSLGPFTVDEQFF
TRBV6-1	12	.	TRBJ2-4	CASKAGENIQYF
TRBV3-1	17	.	TRBJ2-3	CASSRAWALGGTDTQYF
TRBV11-3	13	.	TRBJ1-1	CASSPAGETEAFF
TRBV18	14	.	TRBJ2-7	CASSPGRDTYEQYF
TRBV5-1	14	.	TRBJ2-5	CASSFFPAQETQYF
TRBV29-1	13	.	TRBJ2-1	CSVAEGQYRGKFF
TRBV20-1	13	.	TRBJ1-2	CSAQLGANYGYTF
TRBV25-1	12	.	TRBJ1-5	CASSDRDQPQHF
TRBV4-1	16	.	TRBJ2-1	CASSQAPIRTYNEQFF
TRBV11-1	14	.	TRBJ1-1	CASSFPGANTEAFF
TRBV6-1	16	.	TRBJ1-5	CASSENELLNNQPQHF
TRBV7-9	13	.	TRBJ2-3	CASSPGNSDTQYF
TRBV20-1	14	TRBD1	TRBJ1-5	CSAEPGQGVEPQHF